This T cell receptor delta chain was found in a study of γδ T cells in repeated Plasmodium falciparum infection. This clone was observed many times. The TCRdb record carries a much larger clone's protein, which differs from this DNA's translation at residue 12; a read error is the likely cause, and the protein listed here is the DNA translation. The CDR3 contains 18 residues. CDR1 and CDR2 (germline): GEAIGNYY, EKD. The junction had 18 bases not matched to a gene; V was cut back by 5 bases and J by 1 base. TCRdb re-processed the multiplex PCR reads via CATT. The sample includes roughly 90,000 delta-chain clones, over 0.9% of them seen just once. Gammadelta T cells were flow-sorted from PBMC into Vgamma9/Vdelta2+ and Vdelta2-negative populations for bulk analysis.

The gene calls are TRDV2 and TRDJ1, with 7 bases identical to TRDD3. What was sequenced was gamma-delta T cells from blood. The clonotype comes from a pool of human donors (malaria-infected and uninfected, not separated). The DNA for the CDR3 is TGTGCCTGTGTGTGTATCTCCTGGGGGCCCCCTCGCACCGATAAACTCATCTTT. As protein: CACVCISWGPPRTDKLIF.